A few counts support the clone carrying this T cell receptor (beta chain). Its target is unknown. The sample is drawn from a study of CD8 T cells in ankylosing spondylitis. Findings and caveats of the study: Blood of patients with ankylosing spondylitis appeared to be characterized by a TCR beta motif of eight highly homologous variants. In reactive arthritis synovial fluid and blood, some motif variants had been reported before.

The CDR3 has 12 amino acids. V dropped 6 bases and J dropped 6; count of bases not matched to a gene: 6. Germline CDR1 and CDR2: SQVTM and ANQGSEA. TCRdb re-analysed the 5' RACE reads in MiXCR, keeping a single row per CDR3 protein. The table includes about 440,000 distinct CDR3 sequences, 17% detected once. The receptor's source is a male donor with ankylosing spondylitis. This chain connects TRBV29-1 to TRBJ2-7; 9 nucleotides agree with TRBD1. What was sequenced was blood, either unsorted or a sorted T cell fraction (not recorded which). In DNA, the CDR3 is TGCAGCGTCCGGACAGGGGCGCCCGAGCAGTACTTC. Its translation is CSVRTGAPEQYF.